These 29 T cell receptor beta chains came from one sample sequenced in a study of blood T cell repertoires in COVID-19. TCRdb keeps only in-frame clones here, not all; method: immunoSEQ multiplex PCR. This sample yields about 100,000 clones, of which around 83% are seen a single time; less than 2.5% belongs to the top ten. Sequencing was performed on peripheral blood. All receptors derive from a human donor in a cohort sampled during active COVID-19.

The CDR3 is CASSDRGPHGYTF. Here the CDR3 DNA reads TGTGCCAGCTCGGACAGGGGGCCCCATGGCTACACCTTC. This chain joins TRBV9 and TRBJ1-2; TRBD1 agrees at 11 bases. The ends lost 7 bases at V and 6 bases at J; junction bases unmatched: 5. The CDR3 is made up of 13 amino acids. Germline CDR1 and CDR2: SGDLS and YYNGEE.

CDR3 region: CASTSWNEQFF. CDR3 in DNA: TGTGCCAGCACTAGTTGGAATGAGCAGTTCTTC. The V gene is TRBV2, the J gene TRBJ2-1; D not certain. Germline V gene sequence: CDR1 SNHLY, CDR2 FYNNEI. The CDR3 contains 11 residues. With 7 bases removed from V and 7 bases from J, the gap between germline ends came to 8 bases.

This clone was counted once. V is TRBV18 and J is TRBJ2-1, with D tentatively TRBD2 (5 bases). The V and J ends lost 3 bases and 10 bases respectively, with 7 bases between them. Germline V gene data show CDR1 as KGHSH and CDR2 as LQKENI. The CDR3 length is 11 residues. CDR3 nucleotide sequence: TGTGCCAGCTCACCGCAGCGGGAGCAGTTCTTC. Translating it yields CASSPQREQFF.

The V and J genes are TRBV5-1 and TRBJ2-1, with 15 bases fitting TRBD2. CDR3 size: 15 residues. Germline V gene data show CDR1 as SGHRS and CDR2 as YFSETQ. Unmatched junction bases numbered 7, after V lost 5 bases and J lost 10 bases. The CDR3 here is CASSFGLAGGSEQFF. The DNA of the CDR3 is TGCGCCAGCAGTTTTGGACTAGCGGGAGGGTCCGAGCAGTTCTTC.

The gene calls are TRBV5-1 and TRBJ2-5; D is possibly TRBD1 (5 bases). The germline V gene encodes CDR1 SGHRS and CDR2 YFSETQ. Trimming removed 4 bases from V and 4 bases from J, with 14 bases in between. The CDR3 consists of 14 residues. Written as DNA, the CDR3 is TGCGCCAGCAGCGTGGCAGGGTTAGGAGAGACCCAGTACTTC. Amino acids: CASSVAGLGETQYF.

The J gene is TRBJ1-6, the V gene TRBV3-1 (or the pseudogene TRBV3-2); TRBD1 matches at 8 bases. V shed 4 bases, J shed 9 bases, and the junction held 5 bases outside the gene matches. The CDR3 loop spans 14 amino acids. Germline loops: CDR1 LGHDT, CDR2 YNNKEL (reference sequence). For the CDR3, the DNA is TGTGCCAGCAGCCGCTTCGACAGGGGTTCACCCCTCCACTTT. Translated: CASSRFDRGSPLHF.

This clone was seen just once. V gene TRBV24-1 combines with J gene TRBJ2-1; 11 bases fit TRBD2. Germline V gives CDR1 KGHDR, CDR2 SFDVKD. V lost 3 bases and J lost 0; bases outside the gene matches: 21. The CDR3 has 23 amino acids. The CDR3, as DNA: TGTGCCACCAGTGATCCCAGTCTCGGGGCCGGGACTAGCGGTTTGAGCTCCTACAATGAGCAGTTCTTC. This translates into CATSDPSLGAGTSGLSSYNEQFF.

CDR3 in DNA: TGTGCCAGCAGCTTCGAGGGAAGGAGCGATACGCAGTATTTT. Residues: CASSFEGRSDTQYF. The rearrangement uses TRBV7-2 and TRBJ2-3, with a weak D call TRBD2 (5 bases). Trimming took off 3 bases at V and 6 bases at J, with 13 bases between the two ends. Per germline, CDR1 SGHTA and CDR2 FQGNSA. This CDR3 has 14 amino acids.

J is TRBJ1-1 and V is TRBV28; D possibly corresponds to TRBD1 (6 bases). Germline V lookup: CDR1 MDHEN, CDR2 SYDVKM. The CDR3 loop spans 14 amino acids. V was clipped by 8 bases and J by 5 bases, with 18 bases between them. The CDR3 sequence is CASETRQGLTEAFF. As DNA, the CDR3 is TGTGCCAGCGAAACGCGGCAGGGGCTTACTGAAGCTTTCTTT.

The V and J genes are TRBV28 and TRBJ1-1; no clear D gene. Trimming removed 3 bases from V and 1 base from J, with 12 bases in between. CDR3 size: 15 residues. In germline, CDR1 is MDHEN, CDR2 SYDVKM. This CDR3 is CASSLNNGRNTEAFF. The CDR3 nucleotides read TGTGCCAGCAGTTTGAATAATGGGAGGAACACTGAAGCTTTCTTT.

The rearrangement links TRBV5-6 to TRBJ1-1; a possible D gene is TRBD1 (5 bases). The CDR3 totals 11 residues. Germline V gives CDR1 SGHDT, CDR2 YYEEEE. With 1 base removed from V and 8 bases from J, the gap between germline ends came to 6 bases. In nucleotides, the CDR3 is TGTGCCAGCAGCTTGAACAGGGAAGCTTTCTTT. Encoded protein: CASSLNREAFF.

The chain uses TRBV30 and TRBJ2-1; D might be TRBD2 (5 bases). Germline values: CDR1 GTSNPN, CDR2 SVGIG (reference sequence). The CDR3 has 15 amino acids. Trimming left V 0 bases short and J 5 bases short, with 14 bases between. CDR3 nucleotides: TGTGCCTGGAGTGTACTCCTTAGAGGGAACAATGAGCAGTTCTTC. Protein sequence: CAWSVLLRGNNEQFF.

CDR3 sequence (DNA): TGTGCCAGCAGTGCCGTTAATTCACCCCTCCACTTT. The encoded protein is CASSAVNSPLHF. J is TRBJ1-6 and V is TRBV2, with D uncertain. The CDR3 contains 12 residues. With 4 bases removed from V and 6 bases from J, the gap between germline ends came to 4 bases. Germline V gives CDR1 SNHLY, CDR2 FYNNEI. Using reference TRBV2 and TRBJ1-6 for the parts outside the CDR3, the full variable domain is EPEVTQTPSHQVTQMGQEVILRCVPISNHLYFYWYRQILGQKVEFLVSFYNNEISEKSEIFDDQFSVERPDGSNFTLKIRSTKLEDSAMYFCASSAVNSPLHFGNGTRLTVT.

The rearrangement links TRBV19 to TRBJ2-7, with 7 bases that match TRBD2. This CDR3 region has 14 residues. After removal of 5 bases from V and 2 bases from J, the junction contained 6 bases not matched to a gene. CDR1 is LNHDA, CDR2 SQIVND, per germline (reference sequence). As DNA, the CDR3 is TGTGCCAGTAGTGCAGCGGGAAACCCCTACGAGCAGTACTTC. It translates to CASSAAGNPYEQYF.

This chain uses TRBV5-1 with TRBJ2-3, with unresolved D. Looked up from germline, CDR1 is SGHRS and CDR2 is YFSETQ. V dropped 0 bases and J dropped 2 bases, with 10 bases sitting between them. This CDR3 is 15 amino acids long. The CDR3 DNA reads TGCGCCAGCAGCTTGGTGAGCGATCCCACAGATACGCAGTATTTT. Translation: CASSLVSDPTDTQYF.

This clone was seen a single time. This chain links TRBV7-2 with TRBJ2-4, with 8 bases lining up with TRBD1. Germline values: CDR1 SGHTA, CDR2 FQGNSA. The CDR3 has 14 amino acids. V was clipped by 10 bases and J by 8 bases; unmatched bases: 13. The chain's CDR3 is CATSNDRGTDIQYF. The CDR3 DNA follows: TGTGCCACCTCTAATGACAGGGGCACGGACATTCAGTACTTC.

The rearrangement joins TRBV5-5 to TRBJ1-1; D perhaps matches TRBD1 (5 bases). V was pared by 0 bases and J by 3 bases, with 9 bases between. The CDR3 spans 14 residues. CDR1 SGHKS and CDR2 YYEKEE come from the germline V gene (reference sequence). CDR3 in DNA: TGTGCCAGCAGCTTGGCCAGGGTATACACTGAAGCTTTCTTT. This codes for CASSLARVYTEAFF.

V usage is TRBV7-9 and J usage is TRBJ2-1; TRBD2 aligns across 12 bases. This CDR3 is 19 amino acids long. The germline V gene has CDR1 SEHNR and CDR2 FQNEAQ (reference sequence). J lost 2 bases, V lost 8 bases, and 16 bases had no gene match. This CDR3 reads CASGQQLLLAGGTYNEQFF. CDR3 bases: TGTGCCAGCGGCCAGCAGCTCCTACTAGCGGGGGGTACCTACAATGAGCAGTTCTTC. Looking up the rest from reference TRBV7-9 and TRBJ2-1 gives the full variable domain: DTGVSQNPRHKITKRGQNVTFRCDPISEHNRLYWYRQTLGQGPEFLTYFQNEAQLEKSRLLSDRFSAERPKGSFSTLEIQRTEQGDSAMYLCASGQQLLLAGGTYNEQFFGPGTRLTVL.

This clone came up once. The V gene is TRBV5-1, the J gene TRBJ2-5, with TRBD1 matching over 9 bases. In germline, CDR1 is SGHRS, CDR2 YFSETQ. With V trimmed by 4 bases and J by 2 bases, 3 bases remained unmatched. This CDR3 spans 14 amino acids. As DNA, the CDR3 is TGCGCCAGCAGCCCCGGACAGGGGCAAGAGACCCAGTACTTC. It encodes CASSPGQGQETQYF.

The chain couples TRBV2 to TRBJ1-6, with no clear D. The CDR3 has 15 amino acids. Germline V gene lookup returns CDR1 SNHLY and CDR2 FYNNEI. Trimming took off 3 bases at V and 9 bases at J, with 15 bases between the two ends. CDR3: CASSEEYRRGSPLHF. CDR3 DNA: TGTGCCAGCAGTGAGGAGTATCGGCGGGGTTCACCCCTCCACTTT.

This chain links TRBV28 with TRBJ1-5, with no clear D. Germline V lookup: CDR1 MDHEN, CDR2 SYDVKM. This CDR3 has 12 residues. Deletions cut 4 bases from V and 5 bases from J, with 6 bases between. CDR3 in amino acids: CASSSFYQPQHF. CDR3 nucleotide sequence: TGTGCCAGCAGTTCATTTTATCAGCCCCAGCATTTT.

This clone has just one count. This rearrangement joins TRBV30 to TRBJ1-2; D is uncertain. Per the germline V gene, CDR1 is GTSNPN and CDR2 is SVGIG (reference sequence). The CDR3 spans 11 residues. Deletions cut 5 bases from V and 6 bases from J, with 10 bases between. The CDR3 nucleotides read TGTGCCTGGGGGGAGAGGCATGGCTACACCTTC. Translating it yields CAWGERHGYTF.

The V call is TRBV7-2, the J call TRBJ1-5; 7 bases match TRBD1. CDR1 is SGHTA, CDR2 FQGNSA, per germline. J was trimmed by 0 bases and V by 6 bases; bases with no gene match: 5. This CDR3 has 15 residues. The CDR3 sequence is CASSRQGYSNQPQHF. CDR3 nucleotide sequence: TGTGCCAGCAGTAGACAGGGATATAGCAATCAGCCCCAGCATTTT.

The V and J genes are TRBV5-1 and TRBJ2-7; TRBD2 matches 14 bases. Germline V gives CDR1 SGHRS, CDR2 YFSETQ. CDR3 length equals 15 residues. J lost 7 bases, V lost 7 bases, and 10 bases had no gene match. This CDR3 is CASRTSGGPLKEQYF. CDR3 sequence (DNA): TGCGCCAGCCGGACTAGCGGGGGGCCCTTGAAAGAGCAGTACTTC. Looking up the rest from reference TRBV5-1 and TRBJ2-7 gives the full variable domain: KAGVTQTPRYLIKTRGQQVTLSCSPISGHRSVSWYQQTPGQGLQFLFEYFSETQRNKGNFPGRFSGRQFSNSRSEMNVSTLELGDSALYLCASRTSGGPLKEQYFGPGTRLTVT.

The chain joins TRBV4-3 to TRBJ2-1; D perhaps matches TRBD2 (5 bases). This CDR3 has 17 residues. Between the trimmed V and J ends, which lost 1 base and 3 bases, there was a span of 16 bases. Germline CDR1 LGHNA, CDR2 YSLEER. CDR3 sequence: CASSQGVSRAGYNEQFF. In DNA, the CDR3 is TGCGCCAGCAGCCAAGGCGTTTCGAGGGCGGGCTACAATGAGCAGTTCTTC.

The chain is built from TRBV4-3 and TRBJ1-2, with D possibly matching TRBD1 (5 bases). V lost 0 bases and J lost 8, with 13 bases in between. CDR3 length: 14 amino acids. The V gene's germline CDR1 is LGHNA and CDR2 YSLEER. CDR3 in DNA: TGCGCCAGCAGCCAAGATCGGCAGGGCCGGGGCTACACCTTC. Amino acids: CASSQDRQGRGYTF.

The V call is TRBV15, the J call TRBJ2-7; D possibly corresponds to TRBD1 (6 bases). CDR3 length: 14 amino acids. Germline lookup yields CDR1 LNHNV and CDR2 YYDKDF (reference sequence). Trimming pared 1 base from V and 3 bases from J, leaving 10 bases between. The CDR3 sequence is CATSRAGEFYEQYF. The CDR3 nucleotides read TGTGCCACCAGCAGAGCAGGGGAGTTCTACGAGCAGTACTTC.

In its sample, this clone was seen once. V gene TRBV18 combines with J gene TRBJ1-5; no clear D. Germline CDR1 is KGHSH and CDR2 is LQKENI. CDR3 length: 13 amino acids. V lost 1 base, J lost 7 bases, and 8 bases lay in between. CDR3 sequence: CASSPHTEQPQHF. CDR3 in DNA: TGTGCCAGCTCACCACACACAGAACAGCCCCAGCATTTT.

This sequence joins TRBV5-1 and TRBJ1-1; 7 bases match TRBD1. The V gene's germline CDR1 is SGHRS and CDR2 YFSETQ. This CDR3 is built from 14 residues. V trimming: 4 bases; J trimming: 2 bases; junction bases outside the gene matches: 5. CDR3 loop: CASSPQGGNTEAFF. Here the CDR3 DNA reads TGCGCCAGCAGCCCGCAGGGGGGCAACACTGAAGCTTTCTTT.